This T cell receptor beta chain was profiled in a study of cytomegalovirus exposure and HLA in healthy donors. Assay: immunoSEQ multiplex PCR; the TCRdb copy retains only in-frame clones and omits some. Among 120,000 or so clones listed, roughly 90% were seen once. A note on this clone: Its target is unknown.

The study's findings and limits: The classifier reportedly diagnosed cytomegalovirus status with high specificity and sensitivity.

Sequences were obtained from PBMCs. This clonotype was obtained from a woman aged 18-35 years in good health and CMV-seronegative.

The chain's CDR3 is CASSPASPGLNEQFF. As DNA, the CDR3 is TGTGCCAGCTCACCAGCGAGTCCCGGTCTCAATGAGCAGTTCTTC. The chain employs TRBV18 and TRBJ2-1; D is uncertain. Germline V gene lookup returns CDR1 KGHSH and CDR2 LQKENI. The CDR3 totals 15 residues. Trimming took off 2 bases at V and 6 bases at J, with 14 bases between the two ends.